These 32 T cell receptor beta chains were sequenced from one sample in a study of control samples from healthy donors and cancer patients (dated by TCRdb to 2018 to 2021). The protocol used for the library was the immunoSEQ multiplex PCR assay. In its TCRdb copy, this immuneACCESS table keeps in-frame sequences only and misses some clones. Where compared with another copy, unresolved V genes explain less than half of these, and the others have no known cause. The sample yields about 160,000 clones; around 94% were counted once. The leading ten clones occupy around 13% of the sample. The specimen was PBMCs. The source of these receptors is a man between 60 and 75 years old with colorectal cancer.

This rearrangement joins TRBV25-1 to TRBJ1-4; D remains ambiguous. Trimming removed 4 bases at V and 8 bases at J, with 14 bases between. Germline CDR1 MGHDK, CDR2 SYGVNS. CDR3 length: 14 amino acids. CDR3 protein: CASSVDGGGEKLFF. The CDR3 region has the DNA TGTGCCAGCAGTGTGGACGGTGGAGGGGAAAAACTGTTTTTT. Full variable domain (missing parts from reference TRBV25-1 and TRBJ1-4): EADIYQTPRYLVIGTGKKITLECSQTMGHDKMYWYQQDPGMELHLIHYSYGVNSTEKGDLSSESTVSRIRTEHFPLTLESARPSHTSQYLCASSVDGGGEKLFFGSGTQLSVL.

This chain uses TRBV30 with TRBJ2-2; unclear D gene. With 1 base removed from V and 7 bases from J, the gap between germline ends came to 10 bases. From germline, CDR1 is GTSNPN and CDR2 SVGIG (reference sequence). The CDR3 extends over 13 amino acids. The CDR3 spells CAWSAWVDGELFF. CDR3 bases: TGTGCCTGGAGTGCTTGGGTGGACGGGGAGCTGTTTTTT.

V is TRBV12-5 and J is TRBJ2-1; no firm D call. The germline gives CDR1 LGHNT, CDR2 FRNRAP. Trimming pared 0 bases from V and 7 bases from J, leaving 16 bases between. The CDR3 spans 16 residues. The CDR3 DNA reads as TGTGCTAGTGGTTTGGTAATCGGAGAGACAACAAATGAGCAGTTCTTC. Translated, it gives CASGLVIGETTNEQFF.

The V gene is TRBV19, the J gene TRBJ2-7; TRBD1 aligns across 9 bases. This CDR3 is built from 15 residues. CDR1 is LNHDA, CDR2 SQIVND, per germline (reference sequence). V was pared by 3 bases and J by 3 bases, with 6 bases of the junction left unmatched. CDR3 region: CASSIRGTGNYEQYF. The CDR3 DNA reads TGTGCCAGTAGTATTCGGGGGACAGGGAACTACGAGCAGTACTTC.

Of note for this clone: The same CDR3 is also encoded by other DNA sequences in this sample. The V call is TRBV6-6, the J call TRBJ2-7, with 8 positions matching TRBD1. Germline lookup yields CDR1 MNHNY and CDR2 SVGAGI (reference sequence). The CDR3 extends over 15 amino acids. The V and J ends lost 2 bases and 0 bases, in that order; junction bases with no gene match: 3. CDR3 bases: TGTGCCAGCAGTTACGGTACAGGGGGCTCCTACGAGCAGTACTTC. This translates into CASSYGTGGSYEQYF.

The rearrangement uses TRBV7-9 and TRBJ1-4; 9 positions agree with TRBD1. CDR1 is SEHNR, CDR2 FQNEAQ, per germline (reference sequence). The CDR3 is 14 amino acids. Trimming at V came to 7 bases and at J to 6 bases, leaving 6 bases not matched to a gene. This chain's CDR3 is CASTGRDRDEKLFF. For the CDR3, the DNA is TGTGCCAGCACCGGCCGGGACAGGGATGAAAAACTGTTTTTT.

The chain links TRBV2 to TRBJ2-3; the D gene is possibly TRBD2 (5 bases). The germline V gene encodes CDR1 SNHLY and CDR2 FYNNEI. V lost 6 bases and J 5 bases, leaving 15 bases between the germline ends. This CDR3 is built from 14 residues. In DNA, the CDR3 is TGTGCCAGCAGATCGCGGGCCAGTCAAGATACGCAGTATTTT. Amino acids: CASRSRASQDTQYF.

This chain's CDR3 is CASSSAPPQDTQYF. In nucleotides, the CDR3 is TGTGCCAGCAGCTCGGCCCCCCCTCAGGATACGCAGTATTTT. The rearrangement links TRBV25-1 to TRBJ2-3; no firm D call. V lost 6 bases, J lost 6 bases, and 16 bases lay in between. Germline values: CDR1 MGHDK, CDR2 SYGVNS. The CDR3 contains 14 residues.

The V gene is TRBV18, the J gene TRBJ2-3; 9 bases align to TRBD2. There are 15 residues in the CDR3. J was trimmed by 3 bases and V by 5 bases; bases with no gene match: 6. CDR1 and CDR2 (germline): KGHSH, LQKENI. CDR3 in amino acids: CASSATSGPTDTQYF. The CDR3 bases are TGTGCCAGCTCAGCCACTAGCGGGCCGACAGATACGCAGTATTTT.

The V call is TRBV6-5, the J call TRBJ1-1; 10 bases line up with TRBD1. With V trimmed by 4 bases and J by 7 bases, 9 bases remained unmatched. Germline values: CDR1 MNHEY, CDR2 SVGAGI. The CDR3 covers 15 residues. CDR3 coding DNA: TGTGCCAGCAGTTCGGGACAGGGGCGCCCCTTTGAAGCTTTCTTT. Translation gives CASSSGQGRPFEAFF.

The V and J genes are TRBV4-1 and TRBJ1-3, with a tentative D call TRBD1 (6 bases). This CDR3 contains 15 residues. Trimming took 4 bases from V and 4 from J, leaving 14 bases between them. The germline V gene has CDR1 MGHRA and CDR2 YSYEKL. The CDR3: CASSRRDKDGNTIYF. The DNA of the CDR3 is TGCGCCAGCAGCCGCCGGGACAAGGACGGAAACACCATATATTTT.

V usage is TRBV11-2 and J usage is TRBJ1-1, with D possibly TRBD1 on 5 matching bases. The CDR3 has 15 amino acids. Per the germline V gene, CDR1 is SGHAT and CDR2 is FQNNGV. V was shortened by 5 bases and J by 5 bases, with 18 bases between the two germline ends. The CDR3 nucleotides read TGTGCCAGCAGCCCCCCCCGGGGGACGGGGACTGAAGCTTTCTTT. Amino acids: CASSPPRGTGTEAFF.

J is TRBJ2-3 and V is TRBV6-6, with D possibly TRBD2 on 6 matching bases. There are 15 residues in the CDR3. Trimming took off 9 bases at V and 2 bases at J, with 18 bases between the two ends. Per the germline V gene, CDR1 is MNHNY and CDR2 is SVGAGI (reference sequence). The CDR3 nucleotides read TGTGCCAGTAGTGGTGGGGGGATGGCCACAGATACGCAGTATTTT. This translates into CASSGGGMATDTQYF.

The gene calls are TRBV7-9 and TRBJ2-3; TRBD1 matches at 10 bases. Germline CDR1 SEHNR, CDR2 FQNEAQ (reference sequence). The CDR3 is 16 residues long. The ends lost 1 base at V and 1 base at J; junction bases unmatched: 2. The CDR3 spells CASSLGGTGGTDTQYF. For the CDR3, the DNA is TGTGCCAGCAGCTTAGGAGGGACAGGGGGCACAGATACGCAGTATTTT.

This sequence joins TRBV20-1 and TRBJ2-5; no firm D call. The V gene's germline CDR1 is DFQATT and CDR2 SNEGSKA (reference sequence). V was trimmed by 3 bases and J by 1 base, leaving 9 bases between them. CDR3 length equals 13 residues. CDR3 amino acids: CSASGRAQETQYF. In nucleotides, the CDR3 is TGCAGTGCTAGTGGCCGGGCCCAAGAGACCCAGTACTTC.

The chain uses TRBV30 and TRBJ1-2, with a possible D match to TRBD1 (5 bases). Trimming shortened V by 7 bases and J by 10 bases, and 19 bases separated the two germline ends. In germline, CDR1 is GTSNPN, CDR2 SVGIG (reference sequence). CDR3 size: 12 residues. CDR3 protein: CASDSGRIPYTF. The CDR3 region has the DNA TGTGCCTCTGACTCGGGACGCATCCCCTACACCTTC.

V and J are TRBV6-5 and TRBJ1-1; D gene unclear. The V gene lost 6 bases and the J gene lost 3 bases, with 5 bases spanning the gap. CDR3 length equals 11 residues. Germline lookup yields CDR1 MNHEY and CDR2 SVGAGI. Written as DNA, the CDR3 is TGTGCCAGCAGGGGTTACACTGAAGCTTTCTTT. This encodes CASRGYTEAFF.

V is TRBV5-1 and J is TRBJ2-1; D is ambiguous. CDR3 length: 14 residues. Germline V lookup: CDR1 SGHRS, CDR2 YFSETQ. V was trimmed by 4 bases and J by 8 bases, leaving 16 bases between them. The CDR3 coding sequence is TGCGCCAGCAGCCCTTATCCGGGTCCCGATGAGCAGTTCTTC. This encodes CASSPYPGPDEQFF. Filled out from reference TRBV5-1 and TRBJ2-1, the complete variable domain reads KAGVTQTPRYLIKTRGQQVTLSCSPISGHRSVSWYQQTPGQGLQFLFEYFSETQRNKGNFPGRFSGRQFSNSRSEMNVSTLELGDSALYLCASSPYPGPDEQFFGPGTRLTVL.

V gene TRBV18 combines with J gene TRBJ1-3, with D possibly matching TRBD1 (5 bases). Germline CDR1 and CDR2: KGHSH and LQKENI. The CDR3 totals 15 residues. Trimming removed 6 bases from V and 4 bases from J, with 16 bases in between. The DNA for the CDR3 is TGTGCCAGCTCGACCGATGTCGGGGGAGGAAACACCATATATTTT. Protein: CASSTDVGGGNTIYF.

V is TRBV5-5 and J is TRBJ1-2, with D perhaps matching TRBD1 (5 bases). The germline gives CDR1 SGHKS, CDR2 YYEKEE (reference sequence). V was shortened by 0 bases and J by 3 bases, with 12 bases between the two germline ends. This CDR3 comprises 15 residues. The CDR3 sequence: CASSLAAGRDYGYTF. In nucleotides, the CDR3 is TGTGCCAGCAGCTTGGCGGCGGGCAGGGACTATGGCTACACCTTC. The whole variable domain, remainder taken from reference TRBV5-5 and TRBJ1-2, is DAGVTQSPTHLIKTRGQQVTLRCSPISGHKSVSWYQQVLGQGPQFIFQYYEKEERGRGNFPDRFSARQFPNYSSELNVNALLLGDSALYLCASSLAAGRDYGYTFGSGTRLTVV.

This chain links TRBV25-1 with TRBJ2-5; 8 positions agree with TRBD2. V was clipped by 0 bases and J by 3 bases; unmatched bases: 0. The CDR3 consists of 14 residues. The V gene's germline CDR1 is MGHDK and CDR2 SYGVNS. DNA of the CDR3: TGTGCCAGCAGTGAATATAGCGGGGAAGAGACCCAGTACTTC. Encoded protein: CASSEYSGEETQYF.

The chain's CDR3 is CASRLSDWRTDTQYF. CDR3 coding DNA: TGTGCCAGCAGACTTAGTGACTGGCGCACAGATACGCAGTATTTT. The V and J genes are TRBV6-5 and TRBJ2-3, with no clear D. There are 15 residues in the CDR3. Germline CDR1 reads MNHEY; CDR2 reads SVGAGI. V lost 6 bases, J lost 1 base, and 14 bases lay in between.

This sequence joins TRBV4-2 and TRBJ2-5, with 14 bases aligning to TRBD2. With V trimmed by 1 base and J by 0 bases, 7 bases remained unmatched. The CDR3 runs 19 residues. CDR1 LGHNA and CDR2 YNFKEQ come from the germline V gene. CDR3 sequence: CASSQAARTSGGNQETQYF. The CDR3 DNA reads TGTGCCAGCAGCCAAGCCGCTAGGACTAGCGGGGGGAACCAAGAGACCCAGTACTTC.

The V call is TRBV10-2, the J call TRBJ2-2; 10 bases are a match to TRBD2. Germline V gene lookup returns CDR1 WSHSY and CDR2 SAAADI. This CDR3 region has 15 residues. The J segment lost 1 base and the V segment lost 4 bases, leaving 0 bases of the junction unmatched. CDR3 DNA sequence: TGCGCCAGCAGTGGACTAGCGGGGAACACCGGGGAGCTGTTTTTT. Protein product: CASSGLAGNTGELFF.

The genes are TRBV19 and TRBJ1-6; perhaps TRBD1 as D (6 bases). CDR3 length: 17 amino acids. CDR1 LNHDA and CDR2 SQIVND come from the germline V gene (reference sequence). Trimming took 3 bases from V and 0 from J, leaving 12 bases between them. The chain's CDR3 is CASSISTGISYNSPLHF. The DNA for the CDR3 is TGTGCCAGTAGTATTTCGACAGGTATCTCCTATAATTCACCCCTCCACTTT.

This clone has a single count. The chain recombines TRBV7-2 with TRBJ2-7; D possibly corresponds to TRBD1 (6 bases). V was shortened by 5 bases and J by 0 bases, with 14 bases between the two germline ends. The CDR3 runs to 15 residues. Germline CDR1 SGHTA, CDR2 FQGNSA. CDR3 DNA: TGTGCCAGCAGCCAACAGGGCTTACTCTCCTACGAGCAGTACTTC. It is translated as CASSQQGLLSYEQYF.

The genes are TRBV6-5 and TRBJ1-1; tentatively, D is TRBD1 (6 bases). Germline loops: CDR1 MNHEY, CDR2 SVGAGI. Trimming removed 2 bases from V and 3 bases from J, with 13 bases in between. The CDR3 has 15 amino acids. This chain's CDR3 is CASSYGAGVDTEAFF. DNA for the CDR3: TGTGCCAGCAGTTACGGGGCAGGGGTGGACACTGAAGCTTTCTTT.

The genes are TRBV3-1 (or the pseudogene TRBV3-2) and TRBJ1-3; D remains unclear. The CDR3 contains 15 residues. Trimming left V 0 bases short and J 4 bases short, with 10 bases between. From germline, CDR1 is LGHDT and CDR2 YNNKEL (reference sequence). The DNA for the CDR3 is TGTGCCAGCAGCCAAGAGGCCCGGGTAGGAAACACCATATATTTT. This codes for CASSQEARVGNTIYF.

The chain employs TRBV10-3 and TRBJ2-3, with 9 bases aligning to TRBD2. Unmatched junction bases numbered 6, after V lost 11 bases and J lost 3 bases. Per the germline V gene, CDR1 is ENHRY and CDR2 is SYGVKD. The CDR3 spans 13 residues. The CDR3 reads CAVALAGTDTQYF. The CDR3 DNA is TGTGCCGTCGCGCTAGCGGGGACAGATACGCAGTATTTT.

This chain connects TRBV27 to TRBJ2-5; 7 nucleotides match TRBD1. This CDR3 spans 16 amino acids. V shed 2 bases and J 2 bases; nucleotides not matched to a gene: 8. Germline V CDR1 and CDR2: MNHEY, SMNVEV (reference sequence). CDR3 DNA sequence: TGTGCCAGCAGTTTAATGGGGACAGTTACACAAGAGACCCAGTACTTC. It specifies CASSLMGTVTQETQYF.

This clone appeared a single time. CDR3 region: CASTPGQGAGGYTF. In DNA, the CDR3 is TGTGCCAGTACTCCGGGACAGGGGGCCGGTGGCTACACCTTC. The V gene is TRBV2, the J gene TRBJ1-2, with 12 bases lining up with TRBD1. Per germline, CDR1 SNHLY and CDR2 FYNNEI. This CDR3 spans 14 amino acids. After removal of 9 bases from V and 7 bases from J, the junction contained 9 bases not matched to a gene.

In its sample, this clone was seen once. The CDR3 region has the DNA TGTGCCAGCAGCCCTAGCGGGGGGTTACAAGAGACCCAGTACTTC. Translation: CASSPSGGLQETQYF. The chain carries TRBV7-6 and TRBJ2-5, with 11 nucleotides matching TRBD2. Per the germline V gene, CDR1 is SGHVS and CDR2 is FNYEAQ. The CDR3 spans 15 residues. Trimming cost V 5 bases and J 2 bases; bases outside gene matches: 4.